This T cell receptor beta chain emerged from a study of blood T cell repertoires in COVID-19. CDR3 length: 16 residues. Germline V gene sequence: CDR1 MDHEN, CDR2 SYDVKM. The V gene lost 4 bases and the J gene lost 2 bases, with 16 bases spanning the gap. Clinical history as reported by participants underpinned cohort assignment. The protocol was immunoSEQ multiplex PCR, while the TCRdb copy is restricted to in-frame clones and leaves out a portion. The sample carries 200,000 or so clones, approximately 90% recorded once. This clonotype was obtained from a man between 25 and 39 years old who had recovered from COVID-19. This sequence joins TRBV28 and TRBJ2-3, with a possible D match to TRBD2 (6 bases). Sequenced input: PBMCs or T cells enriched from blood (not recorded which). The DNA for the CDR3 is TGTGCCAGCAGTTCAGGGACTTCCCGCGTCACAGATACGCAGTATTTT. Protein: CASSSGTSRVTDTQYF.